These T cell receptor beta chains were read from a single sample in a study of blood T cell repertoires in COVID-19. The data were produced by immunoSEQ multiplex PCR, yet TCRdb's version contains in-frame clones alone and is incomplete. The table shows more than 70,000 clones, with 75% to 90% occurring only once. The source material was peripheral blood. The receptor set was obtained from a woman between 45 and 65 years old with active or convalescent COVID-19. The CDR3 runs from the conserved cysteine through the conserved F or W. The order of the fields is CDR3 protein, CDR3 DNA, J gene, D gene, V gene, clone size. D genes are given only for firm matches. Where a row states a size, it is once, few, many or the class of an expanded clone; other rows omit it.

cdr3_aa: CASSPDGGSWQPQHF
cdr3_nt: TGCGCCAGCAGCCCTGATGGGGGGAGTTGGCAGCCCCAGCATTTT
j_call: TRBJ1-5
d_call: NA
v_call: TRBV5-1
clone_size: few

cdr3_aa: CASSEDRGRNTEAFF
cdr3_nt: TGTGCCAGCAGCGAGGACAGGGGTCGGAACACTGAAGCTTTCTTT
j_call: TRBJ1-1
d_call: TRBD1
v_call: TRBV6-5
clone_size: few

cdr3_aa: CASSQGDTSYTF
cdr3_nt: TGCGCCAGCAGCCAAGGGGACACATCCTACACCTTC
j_call: TRBJ1-2
d_call: NA
v_call: TRBV4-3
clone_size: NA

cdr3_aa: CASSLGEATEAFF
cdr3_nt: TGTGCCAGCAGTTTAGGTGAGGCCACTGAAGCTTTCTTT
j_call: TRBJ1-1
d_call: NA
v_call: TRBV12-3/TRBV12-4
clone_size: NA

cdr3_aa: CASRDQRGSTDTQYF
cdr3_nt: TGTGCCAGCAGAGATCAGCGGGGGAGCACAGATACGCAGTATTTT
j_call: TRBJ2-3
d_call: TRBD2
v_call: TRBV5-4
clone_size: NA

cdr3_aa: CASSLGQALYGYTF
cdr3_nt: TGCGCCAGCAGCTTGGGACAGGCCCTTTATGGCTACACCTTC
j_call: TRBJ1-2
d_call: NA
v_call: TRBV5-1
clone_size: many

cdr3_aa: CASSLELGTDTQYF
cdr3_nt: TGTGCCAGCAGCTTAGAGTTAGGCACAGATACGCAGTATTTT
j_call: TRBJ2-3
d_call: NA
v_call: TRBV7-2
clone_size: NA

cdr3_aa: CASSLGQGTVNYGYTF
cdr3_nt: TGTGCCAGCAGCTTGGGGCAGGGGACGGTTAACTATGGCTACACCTTC
j_call: TRBJ1-2
d_call: NA
v_call: TRBV7-8
clone_size: NA

cdr3_aa: CASSSTDPGDTIYF
cdr3_nt: TGTGCCAGCAGCTCAACGGACCCAGGGGACACCATATATTTT
j_call: TRBJ1-3
d_call: NA
v_call: TRBV5-8
clone_size: NA

cdr3_aa: CASGDRDTQYF
cdr3_nt: TGTGCCAGTGGTGACAGAGATACGCAGTATTTT
j_call: TRBJ2-3
d_call: NA
v_call: TRBV19
clone_size: NA

cdr3_aa: CASRVAGQSSYNEQFF
cdr3_nt: TGTGCCAGCAGGGTAGCGGGGCAAAGCTCCTACAATGAGCAGTTCTTC
j_call: TRBJ2-1
d_call: TRBD2
v_call: TRBV27
clone_size: NA

cdr3_aa: CASSRDPRGKQYF
cdr3_nt: TGTGCCAGCAGCCGTGACCCGCGGGGGAAACAGTACTTC
j_call: TRBJ2-7
d_call: TRBD2
v_call: TRBV11-2
clone_size: NA

cdr3_aa: CASSVAQGAYNEQFF
cdr3_nt: TGTGCCAGCAGCGTAGCCCAGGGTGCCTACAATGAGCAGTTCTTC
j_call: TRBJ2-1
d_call: NA
v_call: TRBV9
clone_size: NA

cdr3_aa: CASSPISGGAADTQYF
cdr3_nt: TGTGCCAGCAGCCCTATCAGCGGGGGGGCCGCAGATACGCAGTATTTT
j_call: TRBJ2-3
d_call: TRBD2
v_call: TRBV7-2
clone_size: NA

cdr3_aa: CASSYSTGYEQYF
cdr3_nt: TGTGCCAGCAGTTACTCCACAGGGTACGAGCAGTACTTC
j_call: TRBJ2-7
d_call: NA
v_call: TRBV6-5
clone_size: once

cdr3_aa: CASSLTRDYGYTF
cdr3_nt: TGTGCCAGCAGCTTAACCAGGGACTATGGCTACACCTTC
j_call: TRBJ1-2
d_call: NA
v_call: TRBV7-3
clone_size: NA

cdr3_aa: CASSLVSGRGHEQYF
cdr3_nt: TGTGCCAGCAGCTTAGTATCGGGCAGGGGGCACGAGCAGTACTTC
j_call: TRBJ2-7
d_call: TRBD1
v_call: TRBV7-2
clone_size: NA

cdr3_aa: CATSRDPGLGYTF
cdr3_nt: TGTGCCACCAGCAGAGATCCAGGGCTTGGCTACACCTTC
j_call: TRBJ1-2
d_call: NA
v_call: TRBV15
clone_size: once

cdr3_aa: CASRPTGTGESSGTYEQYF
cdr3_nt: TGTGCCAGCAGACCTACCGGGACAGGAGAGAGTAGCGGTACCTACGAGCAGTACTTC
j_call: TRBJ2-7
d_call: TRBD1
v_call: TRBV27
clone_size: NA

cdr3_aa: CASSKDRDRAVGELFF
cdr3_nt: TGTGCCAGCAGCAAAGACCGGGACAGGGCGGTCGGGGAGCTGTTTTTT
j_call: TRBJ2-2
d_call: NA
v_call: TRBV21-1
clone_size: NA

cdr3_aa: CSAKLQEAFF
cdr3_nt: TGCAGTGCTAAGTTGCAGGAAGCTTTCTTT
j_call: TRBJ1-1
d_call: NA
v_call: TRBV20-1
clone_size: NA

cdr3_aa: CASSYGSRYSPLHF
cdr3_nt: TGTGCCAGCAGTTACGGGAGCAGGTATTCACCCCTCCACTTT
j_call: TRBJ1-6
d_call: NA
v_call: TRBV6-5
clone_size: few

cdr3_aa: CASTLTGTNTEAFF
cdr3_nt: TGTGCCAGCACACTGACAGGAACTAACACTGAAGCTTTCTTT
j_call: TRBJ1-1
d_call: NA
v_call: TRBV27
clone_size: NA

cdr3_aa: CAINRGNTEAFF
cdr3_nt: TGTGCCATCAATCGGGGGAACACTGAAGCTTTCTTT
j_call: TRBJ1-1
d_call: NA
v_call: TRBV10-3
clone_size: NA

cdr3_aa: CASSSLGGPEKLFF
cdr3_nt: TGTGCCAGCAGCTCCCTTGGAGGGCCCGAAAAACTGTTTTTT
j_call: TRBJ1-4
d_call: NA
v_call: TRBV7-9
clone_size: NA

cdr3_aa: CASSADFGTDTQYF
cdr3_nt: TGTGCCAGCAGCGCCGACTTTGGCACAGATACGCAGTATTTT
j_call: TRBJ2-3
d_call: NA
v_call: TRBV6-2/TRBV6-3
clone_size: NA

cdr3_aa: CASSLGWDSYYGYTF
cdr3_nt: TGCGCCAGCAGCTTAGGCTGGGACAGCTACTATGGCTACACCTTC
j_call: TRBJ1-2
d_call: TRBD1
v_call: TRBV5-1
clone_size: NA

cdr3_aa: CASSRTGAQEAFF
cdr3_nt: TGTGCCAGTAGTAGGACAGGGGCTCAAGAAGCTTTCTTT
j_call: TRBJ1-1
d_call: TRBD1
v_call: TRBV19
clone_size: NA

cdr3_aa: CASSPGQFYNYGYTF
cdr3_nt: TGTGCCAGCAGTCCGGGACAGTTCTATAACTATGGCTACACCTTC
j_call: TRBJ1-2
d_call: TRBD1
v_call: TRBV7-3
clone_size: NA

cdr3_aa: CASSPVSGENTGELFF
cdr3_nt: TGCGCCAGCAGCCCGGTGTCGGGGGAAAACACCGGGGAGCTGTTTTTT
j_call: TRBJ2-2
d_call: NA
v_call: TRBV5-1
clone_size: once

cdr3_aa: CASSAYRTFNTEAFF
cdr3_nt: TGTGCCAGCAGCGCTTACCGGACATTTAACACTGAAGCTTTCTTT
j_call: TRBJ1-1
d_call: NA
v_call: TRBV5-6
clone_size: NA

cdr3_aa: CASSRALGQGAAYGYTF
cdr3_nt: TGTGCCAGCAGCCGGGCCCTTGGGCAGGGGGCCGCCTATGGCTACACCTTC
j_call: TRBJ1-2
d_call: TRBD1
v_call: TRBV4-2
clone_size: NA

cdr3_aa: CAWSQTGRPWEQYF
cdr3_nt: TGTGCCTGGAGTCAGACAGGGCGACCATGGGAGCAGTACTTC
j_call: TRBJ2-7
d_call: TRBD1
v_call: TRBV30
clone_size: NA

cdr3_aa: CASSKDETSNQPQHF
cdr3_nt: TGTGCCAGCAGCAAAGACGAGACAAGCAATCAGCCCCAGCATTTT
j_call: TRBJ1-5
d_call: NA
v_call: TRBV21-1
clone_size: NA

cdr3_aa: CASSLYQGFNEQFF
cdr3_nt: TGTGCCAGCAGCTTGTACCAGGGTTTCAATGAGCAGTTCTTC
j_call: TRBJ2-1
d_call: NA
v_call: TRBV5-5
clone_size: NA

cdr3_aa: CASSWGQGNQPQHF
cdr3_nt: TGTGCCAGCAGCTGGGGACAGGGAAATCAGCCCCAGCATTTT
j_call: TRBJ1-5
d_call: TRBD1
v_call: TRBV13
clone_size: once

cdr3_aa: CASSLSSGGMGTDTQYF
cdr3_nt: TGTGCCAGCAGCTTATCTAGCGGGGGGATGGGCACAGATACGCAGTATTTT
j_call: TRBJ2-3
d_call: TRBD2
v_call: TRBV7-9
clone_size: NA

cdr3_aa: CASSTLQGRSEAFF
cdr3_nt: TGTGCCAGTAGTACCTTACAGGGAAGGTCTGAAGCTTTCTTT
j_call: TRBJ1-1
d_call: NA
v_call: TRBV19
clone_size: NA

cdr3_aa: CASSLAGSSYEQYF
cdr3_nt: TGTGCCAGCAGCTTGGCGGGGAGCTCCTACGAGCAGTACTTC
j_call: TRBJ2-7
d_call: NA
v_call: TRBV5-6
clone_size: once

cdr3_aa: CASSSSLLAGGRGTGELFF
cdr3_nt: TGTGCCAGCAGCTCCAGCCTACTAGCGGGGGGCCGGGGCACCGGGGAGCTGTTTTTT
j_call: TRBJ2-2
d_call: TRBD2
v_call: TRBV7-2
clone_size: NA

cdr3_aa: CASSDPSGGAPDTQYF
cdr3_nt: TGTGCCAGCAGTGACCCTAGCGGGGGGGCCCCAGATACGCAGTATTTT
j_call: TRBJ2-3
d_call: TRBD2
v_call: TRBV25-1
clone_size: NA